The 18 T cell receptor beta chains below come from one sample, sequenced in a study of blood T cell repertoires in COVID-19. This table comes from immunoSEQ multiplex PCR, and its TCRdb copy is limited to in-frame clones, with some not included. The data show around 300,000 clones, roughly 89% seen once. The sequenced material came from PBMCs or T cells enriched from blood (not recorded which). All receptors come from a woman in her 30s who had recovered from COVID-19.

The rearrangement links TRBV6-5 to TRBJ1-4, with D possibly TRBD1 on 6 matching bases. CDR1 is MNHEY and CDR2 is SVGAGI in the germline V gene. This CDR3 has 14 residues. The V and J ends lost 9 bases and 0 bases respectively, with 11 bases between them. The CDR3 region is CASRTDATNEKLFF. The CDR3 DNA is TGTGCCAGTCGGACAGATGCAACTAATGAAAAACTGTTTTTT.

The V and J genes are TRBV28 and TRBJ1-5; possible D gene TRBD1, 6 bases. Between the trimmed V and J ends, which lost 4 bases and 0 bases, there was a span of 10 bases. The CDR3 runs 15 residues. The germline CDR1 and CDR2 sequences are MDHEN and SYDVKM. This chain's CDR3 is CASSWDTLSNQPQHF. Here the CDR3 DNA reads TGTGCCAGCAGTTGGGACACCCTTAGCAATCAGCCCCAGCATTTT.

The chain combines TRBV7-2 with TRBJ1-2; D perhaps matches TRBD1 (5 bases). V dropped 5 bases and J dropped 8 bases, with 18 bases sitting between them. The CDR3 runs to 14 residues. Germline V gene lookup returns CDR1 SGHTA and CDR2 FQGNSA. The CDR3 DNA reads TGTGCCAGCAGCCCCGTCGGTAGGGGAGGGGGCTACACCTTC. Residues: CASSPVGRGGGYTF.

CDR3 DNA: TGTGCCAGCAGCCCGTCAACAGGGAACGGTGAAGCTTTCTTT. Protein product: CASSPSTGNGEAFF. This chain links TRBV27 with TRBJ1-1; D is possibly TRBD1 (6 bases). The germline gives CDR1 MNHEY, CDR2 SMNVEV (reference sequence). The CDR3 runs 14 residues. The V end lost 6 bases, the J end lost 7 bases, and 18 bases lay between the germline ends.

The CDR3 nucleotides are TGTGCCACCAGTCCACTAAGCGGGATTGGGAATGAGCAGTTCTTC. Amino acid sequence: CATSPLSGIGNEQFF. This chain links TRBV15 with TRBJ2-1; 7 bases align to TRBD2. The germline V gene encodes CDR1 LNHNV and CDR2 YYDKDF (reference sequence). Trimming took 6 bases from V and 7 from J; bases not matched to a gene: 12. The CDR3 has 15 amino acids.

V usage is TRBV4-3 and J usage is TRBJ1-2, with TRBD1 matching 9 bases. Trimming removed 0 bases from V and 8 bases from J; junction bases left unmatched: 7. CDR3 length: 15 residues. Germline CDR1 and CDR2: LGHNA and YSLEER. The CDR3 DNA reads as TGCGCCAGCAGCCAAGACCTTGGGACAGGGAGGGGCTACACCTTC. Protein sequence: CASSQDLGTGRGYTF.

V and J are TRBV18 and TRBJ1-5; a weak D match, TRBD1 (5 bases). This CDR3 comprises 14 residues. Trimming pared 1 base from V and 4 bases from J, leaving 8 bases between. Germline CDR1 is KGHSH and CDR2 is LQKENI. The CDR3 region is CASSPQGLNQPQHF. Here the CDR3 DNA reads TGTGCCAGCTCACCACAGGGGTTAAATCAGCCCCAGCATTTT.

The V and J genes are TRBV6-5 and TRBJ2-2, with TRBD2 matching 7 bases. J gave up 5 bases and V 2 bases, and 2 bases lay outside the gene matches. The germline gives CDR1 MNHEY, CDR2 SVGAGI. The CDR3 totals 14 residues. CDR3 nucleotide sequence: TGTGCCAGCAGTTACGAACTAGCGACCGGGGAGCTGTTTTTT. This encodes CASSYELATGELFF.

The V and J genes are TRBV3-1 (or the pseudogene TRBV3-2) and TRBJ2-1, with D unresolved. Germline assignment: CDR1 LGHDT and CDR2 YNNKEL (reference sequence). Trimming pared 7 bases from V and 6 bases from J, leaving 13 bases between. This CDR3 comprises 13 residues. The CDR3 DNA sequence: TGTGCCAGCATGAACCTAAACGCCAATGAGCAGTTCTTC. It translates to CASMNLNANEQFF.

The chain is built from TRBV13 and TRBJ1-2; TRBD1 might be the D (5 bases). With 0 bases removed from V and 5 bases from J, the gap between germline ends came to 16 bases. CDR1 and CDR2 from the germline V gene are PRHDT and FYEKMQ (reference sequence). This CDR3 spans 16 amino acids. This CDR3 reads CASSLGSEGQVYGYTF. The CDR3 DNA follows: TGTGCCAGCAGCTTAGGCTCGGAGGGGCAGGTGTATGGCTACACCTTC.

The V gene is TRBV19, the J gene TRBJ2-2; 10 nucleotides align to TRBD1. This CDR3 region has 14 residues. The junction had 3 bases not matched to a gene; V was cut back by 6 bases and J by 5 bases. Germline loops: CDR1 LNHDA, CDR2 SQIVND (reference sequence). The CDR3: CASSRDRGTGELFF. DNA of the CDR3: TGTGCCAGTAGCCGGGACAGGGGAACCGGGGAGCTGTTTTTT. Filled out from reference TRBV19 and TRBJ2-2, the complete variable domain reads DGGITQSPKYLFRKEGQNVTLSCEQNLNHDAMYWYRQDPGQGLRLIYYSQIVNDFQKGDIAEGYSVSREKKESFPLTVTSAQKNPTAFYLCASSRDRGTGELFFGEGSRLTVL.

The V and J genes are TRBV28 and TRBJ2-7; 12 bases are a match to TRBD1. Trimming removed 4 bases from V and 5 bases from J; junction bases left unmatched: 6. From germline, CDR1 is MDHEN and CDR2 SYDVKM. There are 15 residues in the CDR3. The CDR3, as DNA: TGTGCCAGCAGTTCCCTCCGGGACAGGGGGCACGAGCAGTACTTC. Its translation: CASSSLRDRGHEQYF.

V gene TRBV2 combines with J gene TRBJ2-1, with D possibly TRBD2 on 5 matching bases. Looked up from germline, CDR1 is SNHLY and CDR2 is FYNNEI. The CDR3 has 13 amino acids. V lost 6 bases and J lost 9, with 15 bases in between. The CDR3 reads CASSLGPAGEQFF. The CDR3 bases are TGTGCCAGCAGCCTCGGCCCGGCGGGTGAGCAGTTCTTC.

The genes are TRBV29-1 and TRBJ2-1, with 9 bases identical to TRBD2. Losses at the gene ends were 4 bases for V and 3 bases for J; bases not matched to a gene: 4. Germline CDR1 SQVTM, CDR2 ANQGSEA. CDR3 length equals 14 residues. CDR3 amino acids: CSVATAGGYNEQFF. CDR3 nucleotide sequence: TGCAGCGTTGCGACAGCGGGGGGCTACAATGAGCAGTTCTTC.

CDR3 residues: CASSGGGFDTGELFF. In DNA form, the CDR3 reads TGCGCCAGCAGCGGAGGGGGCTTCGACACCGGGGAGCTGTTTTTT. This chain connects TRBV5-1 to TRBJ2-2; D may be TRBD1 (7 bases). The V gene's germline CDR1 is SGHRS and CDR2 YFSETQ. V dropped 4 bases and J dropped 3 bases, with 13 bases sitting between them. This CDR3 is 15 amino acids long.

This chain joins TRBV7-8 and TRBJ2-2; 7 bases are shared with TRBD2. This CDR3 region has 14 residues. The junction had 4 bases not matched to a gene; V was cut back by 5 bases and J by 4 bases. Germline loops: CDR1 SGHVS, CDR2 FQNEAQ. CDR3 in amino acids: CASSPWGGTGELFF. The CDR3 coding sequence is TGTGCCAGCAGCCCATGGGGGGGCACCGGGGAGCTGTTTTTT.

The chain uses TRBV27 and TRBJ2-2, with 8 nucleotides matching TRBD2. This CDR3 region has 16 residues. Germline CDR1 reads MNHEY; CDR2 reads SMNVEV (reference sequence). V trimming: 3 bases; J trimming: 5 bases; junction bases outside the gene matches: 8. The CDR3 DNA is TGTGCCAGCAGTTTGGACGGGACTAGGTCAACCGGGGAGCTGTTTTTT. It codes for CASSLDGTRSTGELFF.

The chain joins TRBV18 to TRBJ1-6; TRBD1 is a possible D gene (6 bases). The length of the CDR3 is 14 residues. Trimming left V 3 bases short and J 10 bases short, with 13 bases between. The V gene's germline CDR1 is KGHSH and CDR2 LQKENI. In nucleotides, the CDR3 is TGTGCCAGCTCACCGGGGGACAAAAAATCACCCCTCCACTTT. Its protein product is CASSPGDKKSPLHF.